Below are 2 T cell receptor beta chains sequenced from a single sample in a study of T cells in Graves' hyperthyroidism and ophthalmopathy. The source material, RNA transcripts, was used to amplify TCR beta CDR3 regions. First-round RT-PCR with HTBI primers amplified the TCR CDR3 region. MiXCR was run by TCRdb on the multiplex PCR reads, yielding one entry per CDR3 protein. The sample lists roughly 240,000 distinct CDR3 sequences, roughly 15% occurring once. Sequencing was performed on blood. These receptors all stem from a woman aged 18-35 years with Graves' ophthalmopathy.

This clonotype was seen only a few times. The chain joins TRBV15 to TRBJ1-1; D is uncertain. Germline V CDR1 and CDR2: LNHNV, YYDKDF (reference sequence). V was clipped by 1 base and J by 6 bases, with 6 bases between them. This CDR3 spans 12 amino acids. This CDR3 reads CATSRGWAEAFF. Written as DNA, the CDR3 is TGTGCCACCAGCAGAGGGTGGGCTGAAGCTTTCTTT.

This clonotype was counted ten times or more. V is TRBV6-5 and J is TRBJ1-1; no firm D call. The ends were cut back, 1 base at V and 2 bases at J, with 8 bases in the middle. The CDR3 runs 14 residues. Looked up from germline, CDR1 is MNHEY and CDR2 is SVGAGI. The CDR3 here is CASSYFGVNTEAFF. The CDR3 DNA reads TGTGCCAGCAGTTACTTCGGGGTAAACACTGAAGCTTTCTTT.